This TCR beta chain was captured by sequencing in a study of T-cell memory formation after mild COVID-19 (TCRdb year 2021). Background on the whole study: Most TCR sequence clusters were specific to one of the two donors. In two donors, T-cell clones that expanded and contracted after mild COVID-19 were followed by sequencing TCRalpha and TCRbeta repertoires longitudinally. Two young, previously healthy adult volunteers, one female and one male, were included in the cohort.

Ficoll-Paque density gradient centrifugation was used to isolate PBMCs. For sequencing, an Illumina NovaSeq 6000 was employed. TCRalpha and TCRbeta cDNA libraries were built by 5'RACE with constant-segment primers, adding sample barcodes and unique molecular identifiers. Trizol reagent was used to extract RNA from every sample. The libraries were amplified in two PCR steps, and the second step added a second sample barcode and Illumina TruSeq adapters. The libraries were sequenced on an Illumina NovaSeq using 2 x 150 bp paired-end reads. Turning to the authors' computational methods: With migec v1.2.7, reads were demultiplexed and then collapsed into UMI-guided consensus sequences. Using mixcr v2.1.11, the UMI consensuses were aligned to TRA and TRB V and J templates and assembled into clonotypes. A clonotype was counted as expanded or contracted only if both edgeR and NoisET called the change significant, with noise models trained on biological replicates. For edgeR calls, the thresholds were a false discovery rate-adjusted p below 0.01 and a log2 fold-change of 1. PCA with hierarchical clustering of max-normalized trajectories of the 1000 most abundant clonotypes was used as exploratory dynamics analysis. Separately sequenced CD4+ and CD8+ repertoires were used to assign a CD4 or CD8 phenotype to each responding clone. The raw public reads went through TCRdb reprocessing: fastp at Q25, MiXCR clone calling, in-frame beta chains kept. Every distinct CDR3 protein forms one entry, paired with its most common genes and DNA. TCRdb, not the original authors, processed these V and J calls. Recorded for this sample are under 400,000 distinct CDR3 sequences; under 25% of them occurred a single time. Approximately 12% of the sample belongs to the ten largest clones.

This clonotype has more than one count but fewer than ten. Its antigen is still unknown. No much larger clone is present one base from it, and per-base qualities are unavailable. Points the paper makes about the study in general: Clones contracting from day 15 to 85 had balanced CD4/CD8 phenotypes, while a second wave expanding from day 15 to 37 was biased towards CD4+. Some responding clones were found in pre-infection memory, which suggests that pre-existing cross-reactive memory T cells took part in the SARS-CoV-2 response. Only two mild cases were covered by the study, and larger cohorts that include severe cases with pre-infection samples were considered necessary. Whether the second-wave clones peaking on day 37 were SARS-CoV-2 specific was not confirmed. Contracting CD4+ clones appeared mostly in the CM and EM memory subsets, whereas CD8+ clones were enriched in EMRA.

This clonotype originated in an adult woman who had mild COVID-19 (a few samples of this study predate the infection). The sample titles of this study are shuffled in the database, so cell type and time point are left out; the donor was told from shared clones. The sequencing sample was made of PBMCs or a T cell subset sorted from them (not recorded which).

The DNA sequence reads TGTGCCTGGGGGGGGGTCTCCTACGAGCAGTACTTC. Translation gives CAWGGVSYEQYF. In this chain, TRBV30 is recombined with TRBJ2-7; 7 bases in between match TRBD2. Taken from cysteine to phenylalanine, the CDR3 has 12 residues. Only the CDR3 portion is preserved as DNA: 36 bases, with reading frame beginning at the first base. The germline V gene (reference sequence) specifies GTSNPN as CDR1 and SVGIG as CDR2. Trimming accounts for 5 bases at V and 0 bases at J, while the number of junction bases matched to no gene is 1.